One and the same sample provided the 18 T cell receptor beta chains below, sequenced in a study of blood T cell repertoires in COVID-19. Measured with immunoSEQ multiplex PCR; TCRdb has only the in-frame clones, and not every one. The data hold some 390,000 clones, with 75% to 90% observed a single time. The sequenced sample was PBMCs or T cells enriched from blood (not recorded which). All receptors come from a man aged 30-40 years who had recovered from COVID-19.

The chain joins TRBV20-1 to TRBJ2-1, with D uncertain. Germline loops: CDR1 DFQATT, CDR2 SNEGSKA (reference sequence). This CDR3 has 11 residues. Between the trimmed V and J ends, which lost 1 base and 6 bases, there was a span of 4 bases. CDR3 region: CSARVLNEQFF. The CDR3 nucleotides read TGCAGTGCTAGAGTACTCAATGAGCAGTTCTTC.

CDR3 region: CSVVNRGHEQYF. CDR3 in DNA: TGCAGCGTTGTAAACAGGGGCCACGAGCAGTACTTC. The genes are TRBV29-1 and TRBJ2-7, with TRBD1 identical over 7 bases. The CDR3 runs to 12 residues. Germline loops: CDR1 SQVTM, CDR2 ANQGSEA. V was clipped by 4 bases and J by 5 bases; unmatched bases: 5.

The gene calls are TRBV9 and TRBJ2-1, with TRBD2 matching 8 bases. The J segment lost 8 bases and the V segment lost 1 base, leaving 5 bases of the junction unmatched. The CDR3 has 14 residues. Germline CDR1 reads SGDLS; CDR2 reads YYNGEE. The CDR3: CASSVSGSFDEQFF. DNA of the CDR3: TGTGCCAGCAGCGTAAGCGGGAGCTTCGATGAGCAGTTCTTC.

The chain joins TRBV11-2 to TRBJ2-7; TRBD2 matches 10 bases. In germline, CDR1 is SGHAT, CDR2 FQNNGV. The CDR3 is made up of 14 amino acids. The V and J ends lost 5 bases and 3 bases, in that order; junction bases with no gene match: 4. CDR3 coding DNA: TGTGCCAGCAGCCGAATAGCGGGGGGCTACGAGCAGTACTTC. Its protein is CASSRIAGGYEQYF.

The CDR3 spells CASSSDGGRNEQYF. The CDR3 DNA reads TGTGCCAGCAGCTCGGATGGCGGGAGGAACGAGCAGTACTTC. The rearrangement joins TRBV5-4 to TRBJ2-7; 8 bases are a match to TRBD2. The CDR3 length is 14 residues. Germline loops: CDR1 SGHNT, CDR2 YYREEE (reference sequence). J was trimmed by 5 bases and V by 3 bases; bases with no gene match: 7.

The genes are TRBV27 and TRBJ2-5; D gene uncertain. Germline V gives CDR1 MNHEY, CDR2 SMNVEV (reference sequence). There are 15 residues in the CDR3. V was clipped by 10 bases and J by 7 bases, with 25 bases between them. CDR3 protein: CATPPLMASDRTQYF. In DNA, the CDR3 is TGTGCCACCCCCCCTCTTATGGCATCCGATCGGACCCAGTACTTC.

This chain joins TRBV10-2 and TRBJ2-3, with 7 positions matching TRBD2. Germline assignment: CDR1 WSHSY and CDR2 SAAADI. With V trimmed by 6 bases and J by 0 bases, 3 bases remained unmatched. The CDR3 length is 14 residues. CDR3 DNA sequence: TGCGCCAGCAGACTAGCGACTAGCACAGATACGCAGTATTTT. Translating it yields CASRLATSTDTQYF.

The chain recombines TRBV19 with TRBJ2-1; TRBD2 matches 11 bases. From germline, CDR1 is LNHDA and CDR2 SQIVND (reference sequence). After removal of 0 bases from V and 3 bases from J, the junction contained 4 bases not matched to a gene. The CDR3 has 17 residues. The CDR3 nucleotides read TGTGCCAGTAGTATAGATAGGGGACTAGCGGTCTACAATGAGCAGTTCTTC. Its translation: CASSIDRGLAVYNEQFF.

The DNA of the CDR3 is TGTGCCAGCAGCTTTGAGGGACACTCCCGCCCTGAAGCTTTCTTT. This sequence encodes CASSFEGHSRPEAFF. The V and J genes are TRBV13 and TRBJ1-1; D may be TRBD1 (6 bases). The CDR3 covers 15 residues. In germline, CDR1 is PRHDT, CDR2 FYEKMQ (reference sequence). The V and J ends lost 3 bases and 6 bases respectively, with 17 bases between them.

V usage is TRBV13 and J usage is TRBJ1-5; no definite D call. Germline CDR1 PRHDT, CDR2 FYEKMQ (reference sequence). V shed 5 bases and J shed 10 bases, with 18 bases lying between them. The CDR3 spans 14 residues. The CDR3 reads CASSTGIASLPQHF. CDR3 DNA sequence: TGTGCCAGCAGCACCGGGATCGCTTCGTTACCCCAGCATTTT.

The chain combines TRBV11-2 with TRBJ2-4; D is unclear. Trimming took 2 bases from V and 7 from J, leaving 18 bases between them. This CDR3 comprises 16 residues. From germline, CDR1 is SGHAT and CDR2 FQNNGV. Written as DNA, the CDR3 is TGTGCCAGCAGCTTAACCGCGTTTATGTCTCCCAACATTCAGTACTTC. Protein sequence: CASSLTAFMSPNIQYF.

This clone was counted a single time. CDR3 in amino acids: CASSQWQNTEAFF. The DNA of the CDR3 is TGTGCCAGCAGCCAATGGCAGAACACTGAAGCTTTCTTT. The chain couples TRBV3-1 (or the pseudogene TRBV3-2) to TRBJ1-1, with unresolved D. Per the germline V gene, CDR1 is LGHDT and CDR2 is YNNKEL (reference sequence). The length of the CDR3 is 13 residues. The ends were cut back, 2 bases at V and 1 base at J, with 5 bases in the middle.

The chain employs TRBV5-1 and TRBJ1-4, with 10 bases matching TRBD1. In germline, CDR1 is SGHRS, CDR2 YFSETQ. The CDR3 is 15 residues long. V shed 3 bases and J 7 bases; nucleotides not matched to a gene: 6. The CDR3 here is CASSSTGTGVEKLFF. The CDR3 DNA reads TGCGCCAGCAGCTCCACCGGGACAGGGGTTGAAAAACTGTTTTTT.

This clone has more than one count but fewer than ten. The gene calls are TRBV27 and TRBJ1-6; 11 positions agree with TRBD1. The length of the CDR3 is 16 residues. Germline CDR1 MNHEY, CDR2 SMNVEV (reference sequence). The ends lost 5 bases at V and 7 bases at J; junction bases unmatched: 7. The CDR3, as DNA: TGTGCCAGCAGTCGCCCGGACAGGGGGCGGAATTCACCCCTCCACTTT. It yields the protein CASSRPDRGRNSPLHF.

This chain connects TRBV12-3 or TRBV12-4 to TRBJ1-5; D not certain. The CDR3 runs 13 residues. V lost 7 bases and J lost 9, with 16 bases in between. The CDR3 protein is CASNPGGNGPQHF. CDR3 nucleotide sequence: TGTGCCAGCAACCCTGGAGGAAACGGGCCCCAGCATTTT.

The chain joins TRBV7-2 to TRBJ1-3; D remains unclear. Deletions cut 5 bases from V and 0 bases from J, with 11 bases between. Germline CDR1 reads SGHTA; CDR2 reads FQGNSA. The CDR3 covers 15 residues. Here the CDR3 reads CASSPRVSSGNTIYF. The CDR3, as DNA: TGTGCCAGCAGCCCCCGGGTTTCCTCTGGAAACACCATATATTTT.

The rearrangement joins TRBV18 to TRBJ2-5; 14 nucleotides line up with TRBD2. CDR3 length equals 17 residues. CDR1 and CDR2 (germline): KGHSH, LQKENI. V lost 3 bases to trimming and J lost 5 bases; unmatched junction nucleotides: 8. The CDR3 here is CASSPRGLAGDGETQYF. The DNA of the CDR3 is TGTGCCAGCTCACCGAGGGGACTAGCGGGAGATGGGGAGACCCAGTACTTC. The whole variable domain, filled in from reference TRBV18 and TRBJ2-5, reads NAGVMQNPRHLVRRRGQEARLRCSPMKGHSHVYWYRQLPEEGLKFMVYLQKENIIDESGMPKERFSAEFPKEGPSILRIQQVVRGDSAAYFCASSPRGLAGDGETQYFGPGTRLLVL.

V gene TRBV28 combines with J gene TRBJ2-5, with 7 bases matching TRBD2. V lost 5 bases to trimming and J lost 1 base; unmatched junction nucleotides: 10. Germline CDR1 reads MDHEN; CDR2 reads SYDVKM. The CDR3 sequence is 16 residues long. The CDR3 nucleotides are TGTGCCAGCAGTCCTGTGGGAGCGGGGCTCCAAGAGACCCAGTACTTC. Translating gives CASSPVGAGLQETQYF.